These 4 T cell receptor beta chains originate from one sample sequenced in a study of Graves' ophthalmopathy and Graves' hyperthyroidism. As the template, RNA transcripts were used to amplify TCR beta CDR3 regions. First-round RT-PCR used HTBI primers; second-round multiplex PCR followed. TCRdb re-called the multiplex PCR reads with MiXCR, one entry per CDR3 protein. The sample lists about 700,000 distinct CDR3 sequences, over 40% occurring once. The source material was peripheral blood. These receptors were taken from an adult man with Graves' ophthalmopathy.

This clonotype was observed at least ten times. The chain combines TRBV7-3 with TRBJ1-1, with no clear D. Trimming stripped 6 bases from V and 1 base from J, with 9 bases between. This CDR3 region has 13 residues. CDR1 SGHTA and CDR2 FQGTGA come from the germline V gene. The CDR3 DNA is TGTGCCAGCAGTCGACTGAAGAACACTGAAGCTTTCTTT. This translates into CASSRLKNTEAFF.

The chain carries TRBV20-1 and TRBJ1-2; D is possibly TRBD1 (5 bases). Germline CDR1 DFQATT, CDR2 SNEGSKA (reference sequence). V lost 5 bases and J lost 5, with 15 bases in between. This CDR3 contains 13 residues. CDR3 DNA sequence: TGCAGTGCTGCGGGAGCAGGGAATTATGGCTACACCTTC. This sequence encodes CSAAGAGNYGYTF.

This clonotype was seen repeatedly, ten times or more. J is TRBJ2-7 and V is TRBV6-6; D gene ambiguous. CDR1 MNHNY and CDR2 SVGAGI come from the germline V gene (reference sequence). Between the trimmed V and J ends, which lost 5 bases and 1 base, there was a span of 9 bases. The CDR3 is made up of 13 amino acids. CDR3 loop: CASSAGGSYEQYF. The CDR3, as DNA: TGTGCCAGCAGTGCTGGCGGTTCCTACGAGCAGTACTTC.

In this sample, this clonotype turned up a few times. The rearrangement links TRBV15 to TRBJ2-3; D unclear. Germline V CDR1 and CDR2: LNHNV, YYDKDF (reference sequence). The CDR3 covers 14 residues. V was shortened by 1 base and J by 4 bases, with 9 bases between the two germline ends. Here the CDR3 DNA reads TGTGCCACCAGCAGAGGTAGTTTGCCAGATACGCAGTATTTT. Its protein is CATSRGSLPDTQYF.